These 23 T cell receptor beta chains were sequenced from one sample in a study of cytomegalovirus exposure and HLA in healthy donors (dated by TCRdb to about 2017). Libraries came from the immunoSEQ multiplex PCR assay. A mixture of 60 forward primers for TCR Vbeta segments and 13 reverse primers for TCR Jbeta segments was used in the multiplex PCR. TCRdb's version of the immuneACCESS table is confined to in-frame rearrangements and falls short of the full clone set. An unresolved V gene accounts for under half of the shortfall where checked; the remainder is of unknown origin. The table for this sample lists 150,000 to 200,000 clones; 60% to 80% of them were counted only once. The top ten clones comprise 6% to 7% of the sample. The sample consisted of PBMCs. All receptors come from a man between 40 and 49 years old in good health and CMV-seropositive.

This chain connects TRBV6-5 to TRBJ1-2; 7 bases match TRBD1. CDR3 length: 13 residues. Trimming at V came to 7 bases and at J to 7 bases, leaving 9 bases not matched to a gene. Germline CDR1 and CDR2: MNHEY and SVGAGI. CDR3: CASTEGGGLGYTF. CDR3 DNA sequence: TGTGCCAGCACCGAAGGAGGGGGCCTTGGCTACACCTTC.

This clone was counted once. The chain uses TRBV12-5 and TRBJ2-6; D possibly corresponds to TRBD1 (6 bases). Germline assignment: CDR1 LGHNT and CDR2 FRNRAP. Deletions cut 0 bases from V and 0 bases from J, with 12 bases between. There are 18 residues in the CDR3. The CDR3 here is CASGLVAGANSGANVLTF. The DNA for the CDR3 is TGTGCTAGTGGTTTGGTGGCAGGGGCTAACTCTGGGGCCAACGTCCTGACTTTC.

The chain is built from TRBV27 and TRBJ2-7; D is perhaps TRBD2 (6 bases). Trimming left V 1 base short and J 1 base short, with 8 bases between. There are 14 residues in the CDR3. Germline V gives CDR1 MNHEY, CDR2 SMNVEV (reference sequence). The CDR3 DNA is TGTGCCAGCAGTTTATTAGCGGTTTCCTACGAGCAGTACTTC. Its translation: CASSLLAVSYEQYF.

The J gene is TRBJ1-3, the V gene TRBV7-6; possibly TRBD1 for D (6 bases). The CDR3 extends over 14 amino acids. In germline, CDR1 is SGHVS, CDR2 FNYEAQ. V was cut by 5 bases and J by 2 bases, with 10 bases left in between. The CDR3 bases are TGTGCCAGCAGCGAACGGGACACTGGAAACACCATATATTTT. Translation: CASSERDTGNTIYF.

On this clone: The junction departs from the called germline gene at one end, perhaps through a read error. The V and J genes are TRBV28 and TRBJ2-6; the D gene is possibly TRBD1 (6 bases). This CDR3 comprises 16 residues. Germline V gene lookup returns CDR1 MDHEN and CDR2 SYDVKM. The DNA for the CDR3 is TGTGCCAGCAGTCGAGGGGGTTCCTCTGGGGCCAACGGCCTGACTTTC. Protein sequence: CASSRGGSSGANGLTF.

The gene calls are TRBV5-1 and TRBJ1-1; 9 nucleotides line up with TRBD1. The CDR3 is made up of 13 amino acids. V shed 5 bases and J 5 bases; nucleotides not matched to a gene: 4. Germline-derived CDR1 and CDR2 are SGHRS and YFSETQ. The CDR3 DNA is TGCGCCAGCAGAGGGACAGGGATGACTGAAGCTTTCTTT. This sequence encodes CASRGTGMTEAFF.

The gene calls are TRBV18 and TRBJ1-1; a weak D match, TRBD1 (5 bases). V shed 0 bases and J shed 0 bases, with 11 bases lying between them. The CDR3 has 16 amino acids. Looked up from germline, CDR1 is KGHSH and CDR2 is LQKENI. In DNA, the CDR3 is TGTGCCAGCTCACCACCTGGGCACAGGTTGAACACTGAAGCTTTCTTT. Encoded protein: CASSPPGHRLNTEAFF.

This chain uses TRBV19 with TRBJ2-7, with 7 bases fitting TRBD2. The V gene's germline CDR1 is LNHDA and CDR2 SQIVND (reference sequence). The CDR3 is 15 amino acids. V gave up 3 bases and J gave up 4 bases; unmatched junction bases: 9. This CDR3 is CASSMRRETVYEQYF. CDR3 DNA: TGTGCCAGTAGTATGCGGCGGGAGACCGTTTACGAGCAGTACTTC. The full variable domain, rest sourced from reference TRBV19 and TRBJ2-7, is DGGITQSPKYLFRKEGQNVTLSCEQNLNHDAMYWYRQDPGQGLRLIYYSQIVNDFQKGDIAEGYSVSREKKESFPLTVTSAQKNPTAFYLCASSMRRETVYEQYFGPGTRLTVT.

The V gene is TRBV2, the J gene TRBJ1-2; 12 bases map to TRBD1. This CDR3 spans 14 amino acids. From germline, CDR1 is SNHLY and CDR2 FYNNEI. With 5 bases clipped from V and 7 bases from J, the junction kept 5 bases outside the gene matches. The chain's CDR3 is CASSRRDRGPGYTF. The DNA of the CDR3 is TGTGCCAGCAGTCGCCGGGACAGGGGGCCTGGCTACACCTTC.

This rearrangement joins TRBV14 to TRBJ2-2, with TRBD1 as a possible D gene (6 bases). The CDR3 runs 17 residues. Germline values: CDR1 SGHDN, CDR2 FVKESK. The V and J ends lost 6 bases and 4 bases respectively, with 21 bases between them. In DNA, the CDR3 is TGTGCCAGCAGTTCCAACCCGTCTGGGGGCATCACCGGGGAGCTGTTTTTT. Amino acid sequence: CASSSNPSGGITGELFF. The full variable domain, its missing parts supplied by reference TRBV14 and TRBJ2-2, is EAGVTQFPSHSVIEKGQTVTLRCDPISGHDNLYWYRRVMGKEIKFLLHFVKESKQDESGMPNNRFLAERTGGTYSTLKVQPAELEDSGVYFCASSSNPSGGITGELFFGEGSRLTVL.

V usage is TRBV7-2 and J usage is TRBJ2-7; D might be TRBD1 (5 bases). This CDR3 is 14 amino acids long. The germline V and J ends were trimmed by 0 bases and 4 bases, with 10 bases remaining between them. Germline assignment: CDR1 SGHTA and CDR2 FQGNSA. Here the CDR3 reads CASSLAQGTYEQYF. The CDR3 bases are TGTGCCAGCAGCTTAGCCCAGGGAACATACGAGCAGTACTTC. Combining the CDR3 with reference TRBV7-2 and TRBJ2-7 gives the whole variable domain GAGVSQSPSNKVTEKGKDVELRCDPISGHTALYWYRQSLGQGLEFLIYFQGNSAPDKSGLPSDRFSAERTGGSVSTLTIQRTQQEDSAVYLCASSLAQGTYEQYFGPGTRLTVT.

A few counts support this clone. V and J are TRBV30 and TRBJ1-2, with 7 bases matching TRBD1. The CDR3 contains 11 residues. The J segment lost 8 bases and the V segment lost 3 bases, leaving 3 bases of the junction unmatched. Germline V CDR1 and CDR2: GTSNPN, SVGIG (reference sequence). The CDR3 spells CAWRTGLGYTF. Here the CDR3 DNA reads TGTGCCTGGAGGACAGGGCTCGGCTACACCTTC. Complete variable domain (other parts from reference TRBV30 and TRBJ1-2): SQTIHQWPATLVQPVGSPLSLECTVEGTSNPNLYWYRQAAGRGLQLLFYSVGIGQISSEVPQNLSASRPQDRQFILSSKKLLLSDSGFYLCAWRTGLGYTFGSGTRLTVV.

V usage is TRBV7-9 and J usage is TRBJ1-2; D gene unclear. Germline CDR1 and CDR2: SEHNR and FQNEAQ (reference sequence). The CDR3 totals 13 residues. The V gene lost 5 bases and the J gene lost 4 bases, with 11 bases spanning the gap. CDR3 loop: CASSPRAGYGYTF. The CDR3 DNA reads as TGTGCCAGCAGCCCCCGGGCGGGCTATGGCTACACCTTC. Full variable domain (remainder filled in from reference TRBV7-9 and TRBJ1-2): DTGVSQNPRHKITKRGQNVTFRCDPISEHNRLYWYRQTLGQGPEFLTYFQNEAQLEKSRLLSDRFSAERPKGSFSTLEIQRTEQGDSAMYLCASSPRAGYGYTFGSGTRLTVV.

This clone was seen just once. This sequence joins TRBV19 and TRBJ2-7; possibly TRBD2 for D (6 bases). This CDR3 spans 14 amino acids. Trimming shortened V by 0 bases and J by 7 bases, and 13 bases separated the two germline ends. CDR1 LNHDA and CDR2 SQIVND come from the germline V gene (reference sequence). CDR3 nucleotides: TGTGCCAGTAGTATAGAGAACCGCGGGAAGGAGCAGTACTTC. Residues: CASSIENRGKEQYF.

This chain connects TRBV19 to TRBJ2-1; 9 bases fit TRBD2. The CDR3 has 14 residues. Unmatched junction bases numbered 6, after V lost 3 bases and J lost 9 bases. Germline V gene sequence: CDR1 LNHDA, CDR2 SQIVND (reference sequence). CDR3 residues: CASSMAGGPPEQFF. CDR3 nucleotide sequence: TGTGCCAGTAGTATGGCGGGAGGGCCCCCTGAGCAGTTCTTC.

The rearrangement uses TRBV6-5 and TRBJ2-2, with a weak D call TRBD1 (6 bases). Per the germline V gene, CDR1 is MNHEY and CDR2 is SVGAGI. CDR3 length: 16 amino acids. V was shortened by 1 base and J by 5 bases, with 14 bases between the two germline ends. CDR3: CASSYWLGAGTGELFF. Written as DNA, the CDR3 is TGTGCCAGCAGTTACTGGCTGGGGGCAGGTACCGGGGAGCTGTTTTTT.

The chain employs TRBV5-1 and TRBJ2-1; D perhaps matches TRBD2 (5 bases). Germline-derived CDR1 and CDR2 are SGHRS and YFSETQ. Trimming pared 0 bases from V and 1 base from J, leaving 8 bases between. The CDR3 sequence is 15 residues long. CDR3 sequence reads: CASSLEPGSYNEQFF. The CDR3 bases are TGCGCCAGCAGCTTGGAGCCGGGATCCTACAATGAGCAGTTCTTC.

The V gene is TRBV13, the J gene TRBJ2-1; 14 bases match TRBD2. J gave up 7 bases and V 5 bases, and 1 base lay outside the gene matches. CDR3 size: 14 residues. The germline CDR1 and CDR2 sequences are PRHDT and FYEKMQ (reference sequence). The CDR3 sequence: CASSRLAGGNEQFF. For the CDR3, the DNA is TGTGCCAGCAGCCGACTAGCGGGAGGGAATGAGCAGTTCTTC.

This rearrangement joins TRBV6-1 to TRBJ2-1, with 7 bases fitting TRBD1. CDR3 length: 15 amino acids. Germline V gene sequence: CDR1 MNHNS, CDR2 SASEGT. V was clipped by 3 bases and J by 3 bases; unmatched bases: 5. The chain's CDR3 is CASSETGIFYNEQFF. In nucleotides, the CDR3 is TGTGCCAGCAGTGAGACAGGGATTTTCTACAATGAGCAGTTCTTC.

V and J are TRBV9 and TRBJ2-7; tentative D call: TRBD1 (6 bases). CDR1 is SGDLS and CDR2 is YYNGEE in the germline V gene. The CDR3 length is 15 residues. The germline V and J ends were trimmed by 4 bases and 2 bases, with 16 bases remaining between them. The CDR3 DNA sequence: TGTGCCAGCAGCCCAGTGGGGGCGCGCACCTACGAGCAGTACTTC. It yields the protein CASSPVGARTYEQYF.

This chain connects TRBV6-6 to TRBJ2-3, with D uncertain. V lost 2 bases and J lost 2, with 14 bases in between. Per the germline V gene, CDR1 is MNHNY and CDR2 is SVGAGI (reference sequence). The CDR3 loop spans 16 amino acids. The CDR3 nucleotides are TGTGCCAGCAGTTACCTGGGTGTACAGAACACAGATACGCAGTATTTT. This codes for CASSYLGVQNTDTQYF.

This clone occurred a few times. The gene calls are TRBV9 and TRBJ2-3; TRBD2 is a possible D gene (6 bases). The germline V and J ends were trimmed by 1 base and 0 bases, with 6 bases remaining between them. In germline, CDR1 is SGDLS, CDR2 YYNGEE. CDR3 length equals 14 residues. As DNA, the CDR3 is TGTGCCAGCAGCGTAAGCGGGAGCACAGATACGCAGTATTTT. Protein sequence: CASSVSGSTDTQYF.

The chain employs TRBV6-1 and TRBJ2-2; 7 nucleotides align to TRBD1. Germline lookup yields CDR1 MNHNS and CDR2 SASEGT. The CDR3 runs 15 residues. The J segment lost 0 bases and the V segment lost 6 bases, leaving 4 bases of the junction unmatched. In DNA form, the CDR3 reads TGTGCCAGCAGCTCCGGGACAGCGAACACCGGGGAGCTGTTTTTT. Amino acids: CASSSGTANTGELFF.